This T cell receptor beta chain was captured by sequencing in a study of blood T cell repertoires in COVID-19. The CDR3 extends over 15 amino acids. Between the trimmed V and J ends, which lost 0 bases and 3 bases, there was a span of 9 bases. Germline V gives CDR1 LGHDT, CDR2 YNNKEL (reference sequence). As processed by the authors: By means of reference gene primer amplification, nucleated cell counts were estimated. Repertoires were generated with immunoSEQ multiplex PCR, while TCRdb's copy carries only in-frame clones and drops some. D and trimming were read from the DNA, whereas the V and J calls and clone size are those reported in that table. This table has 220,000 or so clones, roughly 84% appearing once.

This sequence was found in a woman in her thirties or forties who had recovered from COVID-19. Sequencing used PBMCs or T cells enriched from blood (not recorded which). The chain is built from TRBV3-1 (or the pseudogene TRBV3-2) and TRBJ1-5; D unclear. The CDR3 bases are TGTGCCAGCAGCCAAGATGCGGGATTCAATCAGCCCCAGCATTTT. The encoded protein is CASSQDAGFNQPQHF.